The T cell receptor beta chain under discussion was sequenced for a study of T-cell reconstitution after alpha-beta-depleted transplantation in children (dated by TCRdb to 2016 to 2017). Study-wide context: The study quantitatively tracked T-cell immune reconstitution after TCRalphabeta/CD19-depleted allogeneic hematopoietic cell transplantation in children using TCR repertoire profiling. Summary of the overall study and its limitations: About two months after transplant, the apparently early recovery of alphabetaT-cell counts reportedly depended on just several hundred clones that had expanded rapidly and came from non-depleted graft cells. Hyperexpanded clone frequencies declined over subsequent months; after one year, T-cell counts and TCRbeta diversity were mostly attributed to newly produced T cells. In some patients, high TCRbeta diversity at day 60 was attributed to recipient T cells and intrathymic progenitors that had survived conditioning.

The treatment or condition label here, explained by the study, means: allogeneic hematopoietic cell transplantation with graft depleted of TCRalphabeta T cells and CD19 B cells. TCRalphabeta/CD19-depleted allogeneic hematopoietic cell grafts were given to the transplant recipients, all of whom were children. Trimming at the junction amounts to 6 bases on V and 0 bases on J, and the germline ends lie 12 bases apart. As encoded in the germline V gene, CDR1 is MDHEN while CDR2 is SYDVKM. The CDR3 covers 14 residues, taking in both the cysteine and the phenylalanine. Kept here is only the CDR3 DNA, which spans 42 bases and is read in frame from base 1. Library creation used PCR. Sequencing was carried out with an Illumina HiSeq 2500. Molecular barcoding was employed in the preparation of TCR libraries, with unique molecular identifiers being used to normalize TCRbeta repertoire quantification. TCRdb handled the public reads itself, with Q25 trimming in fastp and clone calling in MiXCR, and kept productive beta chains. Each record represents a unique CDR3 protein, reported with the most common genes and DNA among its rows. In all, the sample holds hundreds of thousands of distinct CDR3 sequences, and 13% of those were seen once. Of the sample, 2.2% falls within the top ten clones.

This clonotype was observed a few times. What antigen it recognizes has not been identified. Nothing much larger sits one base from this clone, and base qualities are not available. The sequences come from PBMCs, mostly from graft donor cells, collected 360 days after TCRalphabeta/CD19-depleted stem cell transplant. Here the chain combines TRBV28 and TRBJ2-7; no D gene call is confident. This sequence originates from a male patient between 5 and 17 years old who had a stem cell transplant for acute myeloid leukemia, so the T cells may come from the graft donor. In nucleotides, the sequence is TGTGCCAGCAGCCTCCGAGTGTTCTCCTACGAGCAGTACTTC. The encoded protein is CASSLRVFSYEQYF.